These 8 T cell receptor beta chains were all obtained from the same sample, sequenced in a study of memory CD4+ T cells and cytomegalovirus serostatus. The sort gate was single viable CD3+CD4+CD8-CD45RO+ cells for memory CD4+ T cells. TCRdb's table, derived via immunoSEQ multiplex PCR, lists solely in-frame clones and lacks some. The table records 60,000 to 70,000 clones, roughly 80% of them present only once. The sample comprised memory CD4+ T cells from blood. The receptors shown here come from an adult in good health and CMV-seronegative. Some clones in this sample may be carry-over from other donors' samples.

The rearrangement joins TRBV27 to TRBJ1-4, with D perhaps TRBD1 (5 bases). The V and J ends lost 8 bases and 8 bases respectively, with 18 bases between them. The CDR3 runs 14 residues. CDR1 and CDR2 from the germline V gene are MNHEY and SMNVEV (reference sequence). The DNA of the CDR3 is TGTGCCAGCGGCCCGTGGGGGGGGAACGAAAAACTGTTTTTT. It yields the protein CASGPWGGNEKLFF.

The genes are TRBV20-1 and TRBJ1-2; D gene uncertain. V was trimmed by 1 base and J by 5 bases, leaving 2 bases between them. The CDR3 spans 10 residues. Germline CDR1 reads DFQATT; CDR2 reads SNEGSKA (reference sequence). In nucleotides, the CDR3 is TGCAGTGCTAGAGCTTATGGCTACACCTTC. It encodes CSARAYGYTF.

The chain joins TRBV11-1 to TRBJ2-7; 10 bases are shared with TRBD2. Germline V lookup: CDR1 SGHAT, CDR2 FQDESV (reference sequence). With 7 bases clipped from V and 3 bases from J, the junction kept 6 bases outside the gene matches. The CDR3 is 14 amino acids. CDR3 sequence reads: CASTSWTSGYEQYF. The CDR3 region has the DNA TGTGCCAGCACCTCGTGGACTAGCGGCTACGAGCAGTACTTC.

This chain joins TRBV5-6 and TRBJ2-3; D not resolved. The CDR3 length is 15 residues. Germline CDR1 is SGHDT and CDR2 is YYEEEE. With 0 bases removed from V and 2 bases from J, the gap between germline ends came to 10 bases. The CDR3 reads CASSLDTSNTDTQYF. As DNA, the CDR3 is TGTGCCAGCAGCTTGGATACCAGCAACACAGATACGCAGTATTTT. The whole variable domain, remainder taken from reference TRBV5-6 and TRBJ2-3, is DAGVTQSPTHLIKTRGQQVTLRCSPKSGHDTVSWYQQALGQGPQFIFQYYEEEERQRGNFPDRFSGHQFPNYSSELNVNALLLGDSALYLCASSLDTSNTDTQYFGPGTRLTVL.

This clone showed up just once. The rearrangement links TRBV19 to TRBJ1-1, with 10 bases identical to TRBD1. Trimming took 11 bases from V and 3 from J; bases not matched to a gene: 12. The CDR3 is made up of 15 amino acids. Germline V gene sequence: CDR1 LNHDA, CDR2 SQIVND (reference sequence). CDR3 DNA: TGTGCCTCCCGGGACAGGGGAATTGGAGACACTGAAGCTTTCTTT. It encodes CASRDRGIGDTEAFF.

The J gene is TRBJ2-2, the V gene TRBV5-1; the D is unclear. Germline V gene sequence: CDR1 SGHRS, CDR2 YFSETQ. The V end lost 5 bases, the J end lost 5 bases, and 10 bases lay between the germline ends. The length of the CDR3 is 13 residues. This CDR3 reads CASRSLETGELFF. The CDR3 bases are TGCGCCAGCAGGAGTTTGGAGACCGGGGAGCTGTTTTTT.

This clone was seen only a few times. The chain couples TRBV5-6 to TRBJ2-2; tentative D call: TRBD1 (5 bases). Germline V gives CDR1 SGHDT, CDR2 YYEEEE. The CDR3 runs 16 residues. Deletions cut 1 base from V and 1 base from J, with 11 bases between. The DNA for the CDR3 is TGTGCCAGCAGCTTGATGACAGCATTGAACACCGGGGAGCTGTTTTTT. Translated: CASSLMTALNTGELFF. Drawing the rest from reference TRBV5-6 and TRBJ2-2, the complete variable domain is DAGVTQSPTHLIKTRGQQVTLRCSPKSGHDTVSWYQQALGQGPQFIFQYYEEEERQRGNFPDRFSGHQFPNYSSELNVNALLLGDSALYLCASSLMTALNTGELFFGEGSRLTVL.

The chain recombines TRBV7-9 with TRBJ2-7, with 8 bases lining up with TRBD1. Trimming removed 0 bases from V and 6 bases from J; junction bases left unmatched: 7. Germline V gene data show CDR1 as SEHNR and CDR2 as FQNEAQ (reference sequence). The CDR3 is 15 residues long. CDR3 in DNA: TGTGCCAGCAGCTTAGCTGCCGGGACAGGCGGCGAGCAGTACTTC. This gives the protein CASSLAAGTGGEQYF.